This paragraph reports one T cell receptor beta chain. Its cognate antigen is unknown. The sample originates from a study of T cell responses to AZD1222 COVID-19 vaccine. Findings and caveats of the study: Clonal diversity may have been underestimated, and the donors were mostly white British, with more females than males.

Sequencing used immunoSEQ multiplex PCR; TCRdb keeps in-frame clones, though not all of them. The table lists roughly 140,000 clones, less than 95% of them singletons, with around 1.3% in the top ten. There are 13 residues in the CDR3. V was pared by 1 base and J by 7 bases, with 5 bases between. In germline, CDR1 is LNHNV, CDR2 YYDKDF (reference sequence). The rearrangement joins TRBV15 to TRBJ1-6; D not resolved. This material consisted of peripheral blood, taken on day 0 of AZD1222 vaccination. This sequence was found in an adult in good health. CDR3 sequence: CATSRGNNSPLHF. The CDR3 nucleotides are TGTGCCACCAGCAGAGGGAACAATTCACCCCTCCACTTT.